This T cell receptor beta chain was sequenced for a study of radiation and T cells in renal cell carcinoma. Study-level results: From baseline, blood top tumor clonotypes peaked at 2 weeks post-radiation.

Regarding this clone: The antigen is undetermined.

Germline CDR1 is SGHVS and CDR2 is FQNEAQ. This CDR3 spans 13 amino acids. V was clipped by 3 bases and J by 5 bases, with 10 bases between them. Sequencing used immunoSEQ multiplex PCR; TCRdb keeps in-frame clones, though not all of them. Among some 100,000 clones listed, 65% to 85% were seen once. The sample's time point: baseline pretreatment blood. Treatment in this sample: 15 Gy SBRT to primary tumor, nephrectomy 4 weeks later. Radiation-treated patients gave blood at baseline, week 2 and week 4. The tumor was a clear cell renal cell carcinoma. The clonotype comes from a man in his fifties or sixties with renal cell carcinoma. Material: blood, obtained from a patient whose treatment included radiotherapy and nephrectomy. This chain links TRBV7-8 with TRBJ2-5, with unresolved D. The CDR3 nucleotides are TGTGCCAGCAGCTTTATCCGAGAGGAGACCCAGTACTTC. Its translation: CASSFIREETQYF.